The present TCR beta chain was sequenced within a study of blood T cell repertoires in COVID-19. Study details: COVID-19 samples collected from the United States, Italy and Spain covered acute and convalescent phases. In each case, the material was cDNA or gDNA derived from T cells, B-cell-depleted T cells, or PBMCs.

The CDR3 has 14 amino acids. Germline values: CDR1 SGDLS, CDR2 YYNGEE. V gave up 0 bases and J gave up 3 bases, with 9 bases separating them. Per the authors' pipeline: Nucleated cell counts were estimated from reference gene primer amplification. The data were produced by immunoSEQ multiplex PCR, yet TCRdb's version contains in-frame clones alone and is incomplete. That table gives V, J and clone size, and the DNA gave D and trimming. The sample includes about 520,000 clones, 70% to 90% seen only once; the top ten take roughly 3.1%. The clonotype originates from a human donor in a cohort sampled during active COVID-19. Sequenced sample: peripheral blood. J is TRBJ2-5 and V is TRBV9, with D perhaps TRBD1 (5 bases). CDR3 coding DNA: TGTGCCAGCAGCGTAGGACAGAACAAAGAGACCCAGTACTTC. This codes for CASSVGQNKETQYF.